The 10 T cell receptor beta chains reported below all come from one sample, sequenced in a study of identical twins. Each CDR3 protein gets one entry after TCRdb re-called the 5' RACE reads with MiXCR. This table has 250,000 or so distinct CDR3 sequences, approximately 7% appearing once. Another study also made use of these data, one on yellow fever vaccine responses in identical twins.

Sequenced: memory (CD45RO+) T cells sorted from blood. These receptors were collected from a woman in her late teens or twenties in good health.

Relative to its sample, this clonotype is medium-sized. J is TRBJ2-3 and V is TRBV18; D unresolved. CDR1 is KGHSH and CDR2 is LQKENI in the germline V gene. V dropped 8 bases and J dropped 0 bases, with 6 bases sitting between them. The CDR3 runs 12 residues. The CDR3 DNA sequence: TGTGCCAGCAGTCCAAGCACAGATACGCAGTATTTT. It codes for CASSPSTDTQYF.

The chain employs TRBV12-3 or TRBV12-4 and TRBJ2-1; TRBD2 aligns across 7 bases. V lost 6 bases and J lost 5; bases outside the gene matches: 7. The CDR3 totals 14 residues. CDR3 coding DNA: TGTGCCAGCAGGCCCGGGCTAGCGGACAATGAGCAGTTCTTC. This sequence encodes CASRPGLADNEQFF.

V is TRBV3-1 and J is TRBJ2-7; D might be TRBD2 (6 bases). The CDR3 contains 14 residues. CDR1 LGHDT and CDR2 YNNKEL come from the germline V gene (reference sequence). V gave up 1 base and J gave up 6 bases, with 13 bases separating them. The CDR3 DNA follows: TGTGCCAGCAGCCAAGCTAGCGCCCCTTTCGAGCAGTACTTC. As protein: CASSQASAPFEQYF.

This clonotype was counted between two and nine times. V gene TRBV7-2 combines with J gene TRBJ2-2; D not resolved. The CDR3 spans 16 residues. V was clipped by 2 bases and J by 0 bases, with 10 bases between them. Germline-derived CDR1 and CDR2 are SGHTA and FQGNSA. CDR3 in amino acids: CASSLRQRSNTGELFF. CDR3 nucleotide sequence: TGTGCCAGCAGCTTACGGCAGCGTTCGAACACCGGGGAGCTGTTTTTT.

The chain links TRBV10-1 to TRBJ2-1; D uncertain. Looked up from germline, CDR1 is WNHNN and CDR2 is SYGVQD (reference sequence). This CDR3 region has 13 residues. Trimming left V 0 bases short and J 9 bases short, with 9 bases between. CDR3 in DNA: TGCGCCAGCAGTGAGTCCCCTACTTCTGAGCAGTTCTTC. This sequence encodes CASSESPTSEQFF.

In this sample, this clonotype turned up a few times. The V gene is TRBV24-1, the J gene TRBJ2-2; 7 bases are shared with TRBD1. This CDR3 has 16 amino acids. V was pared by 3 bases and J by 5 bases, with 8 bases of the junction left unmatched. Germline V gene data show CDR1 as KGHDR and CDR2 as SFDVKD. CDR3 sequence (DNA): TGTGCCACCAGTGATCCCCGACAGGGTATAACCGGGGAGCTGTTTTTT. Translating gives CATSDPRQGITGELFF.

The chain joins TRBV3-1 to TRBJ2-1; 10 bases align to TRBD2. CDR3 size: 16 residues. V shed 4 bases and J 5 bases; nucleotides not matched to a gene: 8. Germline V gene data show CDR1 as LGHDT and CDR2 as YNNKEL (reference sequence). For the CDR3, the DNA is TGTGCCAGCAGCCGAGAGAGGACTAGCGGACACAATGAGCAGTTCTTC. It translates to CASSRERTSGHNEQFF.

This sequence joins TRBV7-8 and TRBJ2-6; D perhaps matches TRBD1 (5 bases). This CDR3 has 17 amino acids. Germline CDR1 reads SGHVS; CDR2 reads FQNEAQ. V lost 5 bases, J lost 3 bases, and 17 bases lay in between. CDR3 bases: TGTGCCAGCAGCCGCTTAGTATCAGGGAATGGGGCCAACGTCCTGACTTTC. It yields the protein CASSRLVSGNGANVLTF.

This clonotype was recorded at least ten times. V and J are TRBV3-1 and TRBJ2-6; perhaps TRBD1 as D (5 bases). The germline V and J ends were trimmed by 4 bases and 2 bases, with 15 bases remaining between them. Germline CDR1 LGHDT, CDR2 YNNKEL (reference sequence). The CDR3 is made up of 17 amino acids. CDR3 protein: CASSPDSKLAGANVLTF. The CDR3 DNA reads as TGTGCCAGCAGCCCAGACAGTAAGCTGGCTGGGGCCAACGTCCTGACTTTC.

Many counts were recorded for this clonotype. The chain has TRBV5-1 and TRBJ1-1; D may be TRBD1 (6 bases). CDR3 length: 14 residues. V lost 1 base and J 4 bases, leaving 11 bases between the germline ends. Germline CDR1 reads SGHRS; CDR2 reads YFSETQ. As DNA, the CDR3 is TGCGCCAGCAGCTTGTGGGGGGCCGGCACTGAAGCTTTCTTT. Protein: CASSLWGAGTEAFF.